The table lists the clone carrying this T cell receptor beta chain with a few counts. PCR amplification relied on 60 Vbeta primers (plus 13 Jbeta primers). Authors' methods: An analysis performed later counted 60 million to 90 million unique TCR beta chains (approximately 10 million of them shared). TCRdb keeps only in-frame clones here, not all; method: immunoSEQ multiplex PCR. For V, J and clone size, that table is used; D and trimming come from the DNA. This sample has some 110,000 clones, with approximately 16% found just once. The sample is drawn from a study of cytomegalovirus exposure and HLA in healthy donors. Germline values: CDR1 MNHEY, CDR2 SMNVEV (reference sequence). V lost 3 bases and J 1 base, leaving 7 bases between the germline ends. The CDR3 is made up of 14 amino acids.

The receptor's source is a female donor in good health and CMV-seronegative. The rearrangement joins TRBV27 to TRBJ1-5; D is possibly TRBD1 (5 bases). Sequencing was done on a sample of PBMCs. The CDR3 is CASSLGGSNQPQHF. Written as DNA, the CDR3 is TGTGCCAGCAGTTTGGGGGGGAGCAATCAGCCCCAGCATTTT.